Below, one T cell receptor beta chain is given with its context. Sequencing used immunoSEQ multiplex PCR; TCRdb keeps in-frame clones, though not all of them. The sample holds around 100,000 clones, approximately 94% seen once. The data were taken from a study of brain T cells in children with intractable seizures. Germline V CDR1 and CDR2: SNHLY, FYNNEI. V lost 6 bases and J 0 bases, leaving 18 bases between the germline ends. The CDR3 loop spans 17 amino acids. The TCR originated in a boy younger than two with hemimegalencephaly and intractable seizures. The chain has TRBV2 and TRBJ1-5; D gene uncertain. The sequencing here drew on peripheral blood, taken at surgery. CDR3 nucleotides: TGTGCCAGCAGCCCCCAAGTTGTACTCCATAGCAATCAGCCCCAGCATTTT. The encoded protein is CASSPQVVLHSNQPQHF.